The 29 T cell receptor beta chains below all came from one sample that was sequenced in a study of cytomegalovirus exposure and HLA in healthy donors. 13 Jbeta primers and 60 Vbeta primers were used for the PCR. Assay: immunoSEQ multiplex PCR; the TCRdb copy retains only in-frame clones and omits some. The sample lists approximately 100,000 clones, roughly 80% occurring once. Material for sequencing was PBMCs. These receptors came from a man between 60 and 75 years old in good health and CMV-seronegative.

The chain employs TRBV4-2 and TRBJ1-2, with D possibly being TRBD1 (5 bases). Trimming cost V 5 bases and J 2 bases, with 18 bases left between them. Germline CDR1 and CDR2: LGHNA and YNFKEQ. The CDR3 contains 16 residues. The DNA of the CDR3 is TGTGCCAGCAGCGCGGGGCAGGGCCCATTGAACTATGGCTACACCTTC. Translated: CASSAGQGPLNYGYTF.

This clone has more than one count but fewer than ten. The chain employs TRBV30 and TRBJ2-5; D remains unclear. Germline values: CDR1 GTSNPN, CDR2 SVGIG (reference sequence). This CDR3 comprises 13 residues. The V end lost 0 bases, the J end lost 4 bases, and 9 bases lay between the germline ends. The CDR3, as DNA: TGTGCCTGGAGTGTAGCCTTAGTAGAGACCCAGTACTTC. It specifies CAWSVALVETQYF.

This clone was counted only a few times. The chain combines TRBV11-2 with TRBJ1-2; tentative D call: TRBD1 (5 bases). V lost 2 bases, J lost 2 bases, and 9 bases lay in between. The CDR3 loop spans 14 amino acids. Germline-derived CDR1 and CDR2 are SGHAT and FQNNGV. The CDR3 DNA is TGTGCCAGCAGCTTAACTACAGGAAACTATGGCTACACCTTC. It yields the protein CASSLTTGNYGYTF.

This chain's CDR3 is CASSSTSGGVQETQYF. CDR3 bases: TGTGCCAGTAGCTCGACTAGCGGGGGGGTACAAGAGACCCAGTACTTC. The chain carries TRBV19 and TRBJ2-5, with 14 bases lining up with TRBD2. Germline V gives CDR1 LNHDA, CDR2 SQIVND (reference sequence). V was pared by 6 bases and J by 2 bases, with 5 bases of the junction left unmatched. This CDR3 comprises 16 residues.

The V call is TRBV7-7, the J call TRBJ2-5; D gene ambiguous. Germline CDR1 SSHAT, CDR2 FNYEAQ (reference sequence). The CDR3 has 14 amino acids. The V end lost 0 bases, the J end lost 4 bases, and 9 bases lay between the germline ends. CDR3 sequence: CASSLAGQIETQYF. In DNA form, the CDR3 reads TGTGCCAGCAGCTTAGCGGGCCAAATAGAGACCCAGTACTTC.

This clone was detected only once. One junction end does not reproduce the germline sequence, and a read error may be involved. CDR3 sequence reads: CSSSSPIGQGFYNEQFF. The CDR3 coding sequence is TGTTCCAGCAGCTCCCCGATAGGACAGGGGTTCTACAATGAGCAGTTCTTC. This chain links TRBV7-9 with TRBJ2-1, with TRBD1 identical over 9 bases. The length of the CDR3 is 17 residues. Per germline, CDR1 SEHNR and CDR2 FQNEAQ (reference sequence). Variable domain in full (rest from reference TRBV7-9 and TRBJ2-1): DTGVSQNPRHKITKRGQNVTFRCDPISEHNRLYWYRQTLGQGPEFLTYFQNEAQLEKSRLLSDRFSAERPKGSFSTLEIQRTEQGDSAMYLCSSSSPIGQGFYNEQFFGPGTRLTVL.

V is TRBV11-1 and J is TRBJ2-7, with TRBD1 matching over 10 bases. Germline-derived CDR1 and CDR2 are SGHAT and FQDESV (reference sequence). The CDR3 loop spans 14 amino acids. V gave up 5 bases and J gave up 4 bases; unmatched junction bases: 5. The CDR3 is CASSIDRGLYEQYF. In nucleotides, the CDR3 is TGTGCCAGCAGCATTGACAGGGGGCTTTACGAGCAGTACTTC. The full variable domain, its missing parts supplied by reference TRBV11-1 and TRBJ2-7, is EAEVAQSPRYKITEKSQAVAFWCDPISGHATLYWYRQILGQGPELLVQFQDESVVDDSQLPKDRFSAERLKGVDSTLKIQPAELGDSAMYLCASSIDRGLYEQYFGPGTRLTVT.

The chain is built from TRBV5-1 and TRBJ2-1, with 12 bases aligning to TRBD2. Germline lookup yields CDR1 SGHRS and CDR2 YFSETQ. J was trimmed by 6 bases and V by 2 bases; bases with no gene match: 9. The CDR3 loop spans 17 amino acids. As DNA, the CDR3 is TGCGCCAGCAGCTTAGAGCGGGGGACTAGCGGGTCCAATGAGCAGTTCTTC. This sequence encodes CASSLERGTSGSNEQFF. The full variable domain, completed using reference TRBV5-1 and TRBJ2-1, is KAGVTQTPRYLIKTRGQQVTLSCSPISGHRSVSWYQQTPGQGLQFLFEYFSETQRNKGNFPGRFSGRQFSNSRSEMNVSTLELGDSALYLCASSLERGTSGSNEQFFGPGTRLTVL.

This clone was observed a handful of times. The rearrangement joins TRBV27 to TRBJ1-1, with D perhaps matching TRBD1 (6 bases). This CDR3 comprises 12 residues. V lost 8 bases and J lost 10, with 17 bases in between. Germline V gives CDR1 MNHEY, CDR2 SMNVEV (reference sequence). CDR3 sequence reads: CASWGQSPRAFF. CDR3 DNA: TGTGCCAGCTGGGGGCAGAGCCCCCGAGCTTTCTTT.

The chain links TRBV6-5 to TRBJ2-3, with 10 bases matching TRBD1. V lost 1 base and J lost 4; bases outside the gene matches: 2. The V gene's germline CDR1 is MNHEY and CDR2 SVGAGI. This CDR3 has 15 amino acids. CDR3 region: CASSYLGQGSDTQYF. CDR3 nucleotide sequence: TGTGCCAGCAGTTACTTGGGACAGGGGTCAGATACGCAGTATTTT.

The CDR3 protein is CASSSRDRGRETQYF. The CDR3 region has the DNA TGTGCCAGCAGTTCCCGGGACAGGGGGCGAGAGACCCAGTACTTC. The chain has TRBV28 and TRBJ2-5; 12 bases match TRBD1. The CDR3 sequence is 15 residues long. Germline V lookup: CDR1 MDHEN, CDR2 SYDVKM. The ends lost 4 bases at V and 4 bases at J; junction bases unmatched: 4.

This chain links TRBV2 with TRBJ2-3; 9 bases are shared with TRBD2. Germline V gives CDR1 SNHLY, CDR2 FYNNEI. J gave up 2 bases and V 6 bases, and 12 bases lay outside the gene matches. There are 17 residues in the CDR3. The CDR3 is CASRRALSGGLTDTQYF. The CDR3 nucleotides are TGTGCCAGCAGGAGGGCCTTGAGCGGGGGGCTCACAGATACGCAGTATTTT.

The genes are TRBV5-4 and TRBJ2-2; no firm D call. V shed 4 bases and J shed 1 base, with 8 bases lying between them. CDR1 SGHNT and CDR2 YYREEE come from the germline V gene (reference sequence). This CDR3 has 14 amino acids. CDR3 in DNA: TGTGCCAGCAGCCCGACGGGGAACACCGGGGAGCTGTTTTTT. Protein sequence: CASSPTGNTGELFF.

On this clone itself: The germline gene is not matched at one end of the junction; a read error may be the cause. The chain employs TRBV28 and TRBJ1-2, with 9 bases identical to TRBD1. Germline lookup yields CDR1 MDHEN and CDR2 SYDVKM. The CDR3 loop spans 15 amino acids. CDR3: CASSFLAVRRDRAPF. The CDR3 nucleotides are TGTGCCAGCAGTTTCTTGGCGGTTCGACGGGACAGGGCCCCCTTC.

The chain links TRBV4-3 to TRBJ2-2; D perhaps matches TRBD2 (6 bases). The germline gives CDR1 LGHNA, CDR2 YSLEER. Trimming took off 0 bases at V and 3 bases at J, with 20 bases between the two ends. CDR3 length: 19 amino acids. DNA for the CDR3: TGCGCCAGCAGCCAAGAGGCTTCGGGGGTGCTAGCTCACACCGGGGAGCTGTTTTTT. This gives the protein CASSQEASGVLAHTGELFF.

CDR3 coding DNA: TGTGCCAGCAGTTACTCCGGCAGGGAAACTGAAGCTTTCTTT. Residues: CASSYSGRETEAFF. The chain links TRBV6-6 to TRBJ1-1; maybe TRBD1 (5 bases). This CDR3 spans 14 amino acids. The germline CDR1 and CDR2 sequences are MNHNY and SVGAGI (reference sequence). V was shortened by 0 bases and J by 5 bases, with 10 bases between the two germline ends.

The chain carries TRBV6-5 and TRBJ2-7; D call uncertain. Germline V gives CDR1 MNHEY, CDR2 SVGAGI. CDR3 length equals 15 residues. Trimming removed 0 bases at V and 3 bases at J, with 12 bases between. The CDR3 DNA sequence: TGTGCCAGCAGTTACTCGGTTGGTGGCAGCTACGAGCAGTACTTC. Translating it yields CASSYSVGGSYEQYF.

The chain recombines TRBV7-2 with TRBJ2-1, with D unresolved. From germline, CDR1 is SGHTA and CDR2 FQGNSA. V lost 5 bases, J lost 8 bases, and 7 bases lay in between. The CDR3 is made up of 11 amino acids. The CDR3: CASSPQYEQFF. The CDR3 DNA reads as TGTGCCAGCAGCCCCCAGTATGAGCAGTTCTTC.

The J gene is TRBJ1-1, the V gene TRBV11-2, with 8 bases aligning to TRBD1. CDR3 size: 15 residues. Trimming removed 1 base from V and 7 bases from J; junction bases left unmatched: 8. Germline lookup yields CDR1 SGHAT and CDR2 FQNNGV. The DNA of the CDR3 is TGTGCCAGCAGCTTAGCCCGGACAGGGAGTAATGAAGCTTTCTTT. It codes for CASSLARTGSNEAFF.

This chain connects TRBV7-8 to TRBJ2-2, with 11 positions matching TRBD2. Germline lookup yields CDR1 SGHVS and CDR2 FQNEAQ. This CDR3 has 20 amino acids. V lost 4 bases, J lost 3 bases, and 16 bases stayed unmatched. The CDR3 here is CASSWEPSGGLAFYTGELFF. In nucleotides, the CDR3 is TGTGCCAGCAGCTGGGAGCCTAGCGGGGGGTTAGCGTTTTACACCGGGGAGCTGTTTTTT.

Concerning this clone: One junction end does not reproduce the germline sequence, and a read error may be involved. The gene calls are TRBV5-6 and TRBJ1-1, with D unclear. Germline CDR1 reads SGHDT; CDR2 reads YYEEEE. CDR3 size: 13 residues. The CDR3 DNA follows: TGTGCCAGCAGCTTGGACCGCTCTCTGAAGCTAATCTTT. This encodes CASSLDRSLKLIF.

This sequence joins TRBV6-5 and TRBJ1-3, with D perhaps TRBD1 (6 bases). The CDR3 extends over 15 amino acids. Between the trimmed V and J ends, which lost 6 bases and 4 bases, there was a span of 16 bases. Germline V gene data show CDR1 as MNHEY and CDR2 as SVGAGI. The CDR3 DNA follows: TGTGCCAGCAGCATTTTTCAGGGGACAGGAAACACCATATATTTT. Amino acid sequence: CASSIFQGTGNTIYF.

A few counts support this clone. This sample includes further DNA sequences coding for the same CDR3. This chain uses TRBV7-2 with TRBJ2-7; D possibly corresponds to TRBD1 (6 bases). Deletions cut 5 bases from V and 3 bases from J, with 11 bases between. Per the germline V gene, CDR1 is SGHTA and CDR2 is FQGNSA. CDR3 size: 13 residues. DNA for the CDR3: TGTGCCAGCAGCCCCCGGACAGACTACGAGCAGTACGTC. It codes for CASSPRTDYEQYV.

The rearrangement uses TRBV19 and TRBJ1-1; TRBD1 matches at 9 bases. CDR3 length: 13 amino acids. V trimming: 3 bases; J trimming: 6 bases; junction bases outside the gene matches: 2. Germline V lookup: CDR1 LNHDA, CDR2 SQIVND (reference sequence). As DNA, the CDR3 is TGTGCCAGTAGTATGGGGGACAGGGCTGAAGCTTTCTTT. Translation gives CASSMGDRAEAFF. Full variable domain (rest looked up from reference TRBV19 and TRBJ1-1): DGGITQSPKYLFRKEGQNVTLSCEQNLNHDAMYWYRQDPGQGLRLIYYSQIVNDFQKGDIAEGYSVSREKKESFPLTVTSAQKNPTAFYLCASSMGDRAEAFFGQGTRLTVV.

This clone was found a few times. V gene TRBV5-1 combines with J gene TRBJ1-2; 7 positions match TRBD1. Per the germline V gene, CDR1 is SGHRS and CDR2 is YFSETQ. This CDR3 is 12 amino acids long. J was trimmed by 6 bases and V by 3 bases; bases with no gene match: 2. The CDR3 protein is CASSSGTDGYTF. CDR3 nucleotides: TGCGCCAGCAGCTCCGGGACAGATGGCTACACCTTC.

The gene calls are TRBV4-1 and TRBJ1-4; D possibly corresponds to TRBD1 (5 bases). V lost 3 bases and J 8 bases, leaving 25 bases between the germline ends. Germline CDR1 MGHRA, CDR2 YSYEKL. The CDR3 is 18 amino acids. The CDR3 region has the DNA TGCGCCAGCAGCCACCGAACGGCAGGGTTTGATCTTTCGGAAAAACTGTTTTTT. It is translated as CASSHRTAGFDLSEKLFF.

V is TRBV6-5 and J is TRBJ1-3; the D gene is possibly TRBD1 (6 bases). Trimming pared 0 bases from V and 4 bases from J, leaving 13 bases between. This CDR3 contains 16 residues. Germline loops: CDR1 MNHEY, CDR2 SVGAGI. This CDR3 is CASSYSYTGTGNTIYF. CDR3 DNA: TGTGCCAGCAGTTACTCGTATACAGGGACAGGAAACACCATATATTTT.

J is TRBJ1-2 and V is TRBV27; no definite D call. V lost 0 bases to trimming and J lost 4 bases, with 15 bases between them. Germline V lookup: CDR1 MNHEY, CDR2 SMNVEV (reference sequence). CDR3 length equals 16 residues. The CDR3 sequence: CASSLSIAGSGYGYTF. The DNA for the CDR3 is TGTGCCAGCAGTTTATCGATAGCTGGATCGGGCTATGGCTACACCTTC.

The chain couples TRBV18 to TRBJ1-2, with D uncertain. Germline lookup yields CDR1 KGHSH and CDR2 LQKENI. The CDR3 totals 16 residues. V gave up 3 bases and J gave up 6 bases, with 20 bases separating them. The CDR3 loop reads CASSPVTRQAGNGYTF. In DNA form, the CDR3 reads TGTGCCAGCTCACCGGTTACGCGGCAAGCGGGAAATGGCTACACCTTC.